This passage covers 21 T cell receptor beta chains from one sample sequenced in a study of STAT3 mutations in large granular lymphocyte leukemia. Broader study findings: At least one immunodominant TCR beta clonotype appeared in every T-cell large granular lymphocyte leukemia patient.

TCRdb keeps only in-frame clones here, not all; method: immunoSEQ multiplex PCR. The repertoire holds 20,000 to 30,000 clones, with about 94% as singletons. The antigens of these receptors remain unknown. Specimen: peripheral blood mononuclear cells. Every receptor here comes from a man in his forties with T-cell large granular lymphocyte leukemia. Some clones in this sample may be carry-over from other donors' samples.

This clone has just one count. The gene calls are TRBV6-6 and TRBJ1-6; D remains unclear. The CDR3 has 14 residues. V was cut by 8 bases and J by 11 bases, with 19 bases left in between. The germline CDR1 and CDR2 sequences are MNHNY and SVGAGI (reference sequence). The CDR3 bases are TGTGCCAGCTTAAGGGCGTGGCGTCGTCCACCCCTCCACTTT. Translated: CASLRAWRRPPLHF.

V gene TRBV30 combines with J gene TRBJ1-1; D is unresolved. The CDR3 totals 14 residues. Between the trimmed V and J ends, which lost 3 bases and 1 base, there was a span of 12 bases. CDR1 is GTSNPN, CDR2 SVGIG, per germline (reference sequence). The CDR3 region has the DNA TGTGCCTGGAGGGTTTTGGACCGGAACACTGAAGCTTTCTTT. Its protein product is CAWRVLDRNTEAFF.

This chain joins TRBV27 and TRBJ2-6; D unclear. This CDR3 has 14 amino acids. Germline V gene data show CDR1 as MNHEY and CDR2 as SMNVEV (reference sequence). V was clipped by 5 bases and J by 5 bases, with 10 bases between them. The CDR3 reads CASSPTGWANVLTF. In DNA form, the CDR3 reads TGTGCCAGCAGTCCGACTGGATGGGCCAACGTCCTGACTTTC.

The V call is TRBV4-1, the J call TRBJ2-5; 10 bases are a match to TRBD2. CDR3 length: 17 amino acids. V lost 1 base and J lost 5; bases outside the gene matches: 10. The V gene's germline CDR1 is MGHRA and CDR2 YSYEKL. In DNA, the CDR3 is TGCGCCAGCAGCCAAGTGATAAGCGGGGGGGCGGATGAGACCCAGTACTTC. Protein product: CASSQVISGGADETQYF.

This clone was observed once. The genes are TRBV7-9 and TRBJ1-2; D is uncertain. The germline V gene has CDR1 SEHNR and CDR2 FQNEAQ (reference sequence). Trimming shortened V by 7 bases and J by 6 bases, and 15 bases separated the two germline ends. This CDR3 is 13 amino acids long. DNA of the CDR3: TGTGCCAGCACCCAAGACCTTCCCGATGGCTACACCTTC. Its translation is CASTQDLPDGYTF.

The CDR3 spells CASSHGQGPYNEQFF. The CDR3 DNA sequence: TGCGCCAGCAGCCACGGACAGGGACCGTACAATGAGCAGTTCTTC. The chain uses TRBV4-1 and TRBJ2-1, with 8 bases lining up with TRBD1. CDR3 length: 15 amino acids. With V trimmed by 3 bases and J by 4 bases, 5 bases remained unmatched. CDR1 and CDR2 (germline): MGHRA, YSYEKL.

The V gene is TRBV29-1, the J gene TRBJ2-3, with D maybe TRBD2 (7 bases). Germline lookup yields CDR1 SQVTM and CDR2 ANQGSEA. The CDR3 sequence is 13 residues long. The V end lost 4 bases, the J end lost 4 bases, and 12 bases lay between the germline ends. In nucleotides, the CDR3 is TGCAGCGTTGGTGGGCGGGGGCCAGATACGCAGTATTTT. Translation: CSVGGRGPDTQYF.

This clone was seen just once. Other DNA sequences of this sample code for an identical CDR3. The V gene is TRBV5-6, the J gene TRBJ2-7; 7 bases agree with TRBD1. J gave up 7 bases and V 3 bases, and 10 bases lay outside the gene matches. The CDR3 is made up of 14 amino acids. The germline gives CDR1 SGHDT, CDR2 YYEEEE. In DNA form, the CDR3 reads TGTGCCAGCAGCTCGCCGCACAGGGGCGGGGAGCAGTACTTC. This sequence encodes CASSSPHRGGEQYF.

The V call is TRBV5-1, the J call TRBJ2-3; a possible D gene is TRBD2 (5 bases). CDR3 size: 15 residues. Germline assignment: CDR1 SGHRS and CDR2 YFSETQ. Trimming took off 4 bases at V and 0 bases at J, with 12 bases between the two ends. The CDR3 is CASSLSRTSTDTQYF. CDR3 DNA: TGCGCCAGCAGCCTAAGCCGGACTAGCACAGATACGCAGTATTTT.

V gene TRBV30 combines with J gene TRBJ2-3; D unresolved. The germline gives CDR1 GTSNPN, CDR2 SVGIG (reference sequence). Trimming removed 2 bases from V and 6 bases from J, with 9 bases in between. CDR3 size: 12 residues. The CDR3 loop is CAWSPARDTQYF. The CDR3 DNA sequence: TGTGCCTGGAGTCCCGCTCGGGATACGCAGTATTTT.

This chain connects TRBV11-2 to TRBJ1-1; possibly TRBD1 for D (5 bases). CDR1 and CDR2 (germline): SGHAT, FQNNGV. This CDR3 contains 13 residues. The ends were cut back, 1 base at V and 8 bases at J, with 11 bases in the middle. In nucleotides, the CDR3 is TGTGCCAGCAGCTTAGGGATTGACAGAGAAGCTTTCTTT. Protein: CASSLGIDREAFF.

The gene calls are TRBV29-1 and TRBJ2-6; TRBD1 matches 8 bases. Germline CDR1 and CDR2: SQVTM and ANQGSEA. The V gene end was trimmed by 4 bases and the J gene end by 0 bases; junction bases not matched to a gene: 5. The CDR3 spans 16 residues. CDR3 region: CSVVGTGISGANVLTF. The CDR3 DNA reads TGCAGCGTTGTTGGGACAGGTATCTCTGGGGCCAACGTCCTGACTTTC.

The chain combines TRBV15 with TRBJ2-7; D not certain. Trimming took off 0 bases at V and 5 bases at J, with 17 bases between the two ends. This CDR3 is built from 16 residues. Germline V gene lookup returns CDR1 LNHNV and CDR2 YYDKDF (reference sequence). The CDR3 reads CATSRDELSAVNEQYF. The CDR3 coding sequence is TGTGCCACCAGCAGAGATGAGCTGTCGGCGGTCAACGAGCAGTACTTC.

This chain joins TRBV7-8 and TRBJ1-2; 12 bases match TRBD1. There are 15 residues in the CDR3. CDR1 is SGHVS and CDR2 is FQNEAQ in the germline V gene. V lost 1 base to trimming and J lost 8 bases; unmatched junction nucleotides: 5. CDR3 bases: TGTGCCAGCAGCTTAGGGGGACAGGGGGCGCAAGGCTACACCTTC. It encodes CASSLGGQGAQGYTF.

The rearrangement links TRBV28 to TRBJ2-3; D is perhaps TRBD2 (6 bases). V was shortened by 9 bases and J by 1 base, with 17 bases between the two germline ends. This CDR3 is 15 amino acids long. CDR1 MDHEN and CDR2 SYDVKM come from the germline V gene. The CDR3 here is CASAGGGAGTDTQYF. The CDR3 region has the DNA TGTGCCAGTGCCGGGGGTGGGGCTGGCACAGATACGCAGTATTTT.

J is TRBJ1-1 and V is TRBV28; no clear D gene. Germline V gene sequence: CDR1 MDHEN, CDR2 SYDVKM. V was clipped by 8 bases and J by 3 bases, with 7 bases between them. The CDR3 has 11 amino acids. CDR3 residues: CASVGYTEAFF. CDR3 bases: TGTGCCAGCGTGGGCTACACTGAAGCTTTCTTT.

V usage is TRBV29-1 and J usage is TRBJ2-1; 8 nucleotides align to TRBD1. This CDR3 comprises 12 residues. Germline lookup yields CDR1 SQVTM and CDR2 ANQGSEA. The ends lost 7 bases at V and 6 bases at J; junction bases unmatched: 5. DNA for the CDR3: TGCAGCGCCTGGACAGGGTTCAATGAGCAGTTCTTC. Translated, it gives CSAWTGFNEQFF.

The chain links TRBV19 to TRBJ2-3; D may match TRBD1 or TRBD2 (5 bases each). Per the germline V gene, CDR1 is LNHDA and CDR2 is SQIVND (reference sequence). The CDR3 spans 14 residues. The V gene lost 3 bases and the J gene lost 11 bases, with 18 bases spanning the gap. The CDR3 reads CASSIKRGRGEQYF. The CDR3 bases are TGTGCCAGTAGTATCAAGCGCGGACGGGGCGAGCAGTATTTT.

The rearrangement links TRBV15 to TRBJ1-5; no reliable D call. Germline CDR1 LNHNV, CDR2 YYDKDF (reference sequence). The CDR3 has 16 amino acids. V gave up 4 bases and J gave up 3 bases, with 16 bases separating them. CDR3 in DNA: TGTGCCACCAGCACGGGCGGGCGGGCATTCAATCAGCCCCAGCATTTT. Protein: CATSTGGRAFNQPQHF.

The gene calls are TRBV7-2 and TRBJ2-5; D is ambiguous. The CDR3 runs 17 residues. Trimming shortened V by 1 base and J by 3 bases, and 18 bases separated the two germline ends. Germline V lookup: CDR1 SGHTA, CDR2 FQGNSA. In DNA form, the CDR3 reads TGTGCCAGCAGCTTAGGGCGGCTGGGTCTAAGAAAAGAGACCCAGTACTTC. It specifies CASSLGRLGLRKETQYF.

The rearrangement uses TRBV7-6 and TRBJ2-5; D is unclear. CDR3 length: 11 residues. Germline lookup yields CDR1 SGHVS and CDR2 FNYEAQ. V gave up 5 bases and J gave up 5 bases, with 6 bases separating them. The CDR3 DNA follows: TGTGCCAGCAGCCCCCTGGAGACCCAGTACTTC. Translating gives CASSPLETQYF.